This T cell receptor beta chain was documented in a study of cytomegalovirus exposure and HLA in healthy donors. Study information: There were approximately 85 million unique TCRs (from HLA-typed donors) in an early data release.

Vbeta (60) and Jbeta (13) primers were used in the PCR. Clones were read by immunoSEQ multiplex PCR, and TCRdb kept only the in-frame ones, dropping some. Among about 160,000 clones listed, 75% to 85% were seen once. The sequence derives from a man aged 25 to 45 in good health and CMV-seronegative. The sequenced material came from PBMCs.

This chain's CDR3 is CASSPLTGDNTEAFF. In DNA, the CDR3 is TGTGCCAGCAGCCCCCTGACAGGGGATAACACTGAAGCTTTCTTT. V usage is TRBV13 and J usage is TRBJ1-1, with 8 bases matching TRBD1. J was trimmed by 2 bases and V by 5 bases; bases with no gene match: 7. The germline V gene encodes CDR1 PRHDT and CDR2 FYEKMQ (reference sequence). The CDR3 loop spans 15 amino acids. Full variable domain (remainder filled in from reference TRBV13 and TRBJ1-1): AAGVIQSPRHLIKEKRETATLKCYPIPRHDTVYWYQQGPGQDPQFLISFYEKMQSDKGSIPDRFSAQQFSDYHSELNMSSLELGDSALYFCASSPLTGDNTEAFFGQGTRLTVV.